One and the same sample provided the 19 T cell receptor beta chains below, sequenced in a study of T cell responses to AZD1222 COVID-19 vaccine. Data came from immunoSEQ multiplex PCR; TCRdb stores just in-frame clones and leaves some out. The sample yields roughly 100,000 clones, around 83% seen once. The sample was peripheral blood, taken on day 0 of AZD1222 vaccination. These receptors were obtained from an adult in good health.

The rearrangement joins TRBV6-5 to TRBJ1-2, with 11 bases lining up with TRBD1. CDR1 and CDR2 (germline): MNHEY, SVGAGI. The CDR3 length is 15 residues. After removal of 11 bases from V and 7 bases from J, the junction contained 15 bases not matched to a gene. The CDR3 reads CASDVVGTGGSGYTF. In DNA form, the CDR3 reads TGTGCCTCCGACGTTGTGGGGACAGGGGGAAGTGGCTACACCTTC.

A single count supports this clone. The V call is TRBV27, the J call TRBJ1-3; D is ambiguous. Germline CDR1 is MNHEY and CDR2 is SMNVEV (reference sequence). V was pared by 6 bases and J by 4 bases, with 16 bases between. CDR3 size: 15 residues. The CDR3 region has the DNA TGTGCCAGCAGCCCTAGGACGTCAGCCGGAAACACCATATATTTT. Protein product: CASSPRTSAGNTIYF.

The DNA of the CDR3 is TGTGCCAGCAGCCCCTCCGGCGGTAGCGTGAACACCGGGGAGCTGTTTTTT. Translated, it gives CASSPSGGSVNTGELFF. The chain couples TRBV5-4 to TRBJ2-2; tentatively, D is TRBD2 (5 bases). V lost 4 bases and J 1 base, leaving 17 bases between the germline ends. Germline V CDR1 and CDR2: SGHNT, YYREEE (reference sequence). There are 17 residues in the CDR3.

This sequence joins TRBV5-1 and TRBJ1-1; D is perhaps TRBD1 (5 bases). V was shortened by 3 bases and J by 3 bases, with 12 bases between the two germline ends. The CDR3 length is 14 residues. CDR1 and CDR2 (germline): SGHRS, YFSETQ. CDR3 region: CASSSLGGDTEAFF. In nucleotides, the CDR3 is TGCGCCAGCAGCTCGCTTGGGGGTGACACTGAAGCTTTCTTT.

This clone showed up just a few times. The V call is TRBV6-1, the J call TRBJ1-5, with 8 nucleotides matching TRBD1. CDR1 and CDR2 from the germline V gene are MNHNS and SASEGT. CDR3 length equals 15 residues. V gave up 2 bases and J gave up 5 bases; unmatched junction bases: 5. CDR3 residues: CASSESQGVYQPQHF. CDR3 nucleotide sequence: TGTGCCAGCAGTGAATCACAGGGGGTTTATCAGCCCCAGCATTTT.

This chain joins TRBV7-9 and TRBJ1-6; 7 bases are a match to TRBD1. The CDR3 consists of 12 residues. After removal of 4 bases from V and 16 bases from J, the junction contained 7 bases not matched to a gene. CDR1 and CDR2 (germline): SEHNR, FQNEAQ (reference sequence). The CDR3 loop is CASSSRTGLLHF. In nucleotides, the CDR3 is TGTGCCAGCAGCTCGAGGACAGGCCTTCTCCACTTT.

The chain employs TRBV21-1 and TRBJ2-3; the table's D call TRBD2 went unverified against the DNA. TRBV21-1 represents a pseudogene. This CDR3 spans 20 amino acids. The chain's CDR3 is CASSNLSLAGSHFSTDTQYF. The DNA of the CDR3 is TGTGCCAGCAGCAATCTGTCCTTAGCGGGGAGCCACTTTAGCACAGATACGCAGTATTTT.

V is TRBV30 and J is TRBJ2-7; D is possibly TRBD2 (6 bases). Per germline, CDR1 GTSNPN and CDR2 SVGIG (reference sequence). The CDR3 contains 14 residues. V dropped 3 bases and J dropped 0 bases, with 12 bases sitting between them. The CDR3, as DNA: TGTGCCTGGAGATGGGACTCCCTCTCCTACGAGCAGTACTTC. It yields the protein CAWRWDSLSYEQYF.

This sequence joins TRBV28 and TRBJ1-2; a possible D gene is TRBD1 (6 bases). CDR1 is MDHEN and CDR2 is SYDVKM in the germline V gene. The CDR3 runs 14 residues. V was clipped by 8 bases and J by 5 bases, with 18 bases between them. The CDR3 DNA reads as TGTGCCAGCTGGGGGGGGCAGGGTCTTTATGGCTACACCTTC. Its translation is CASWGGQGLYGYTF.

This clone was seen only once. Here the CDR3 reads CATRQGQIPNQPQHF. The CDR3 DNA reads as TGTGCCACCCGACAGGGTCAAATTCCCAATCAGCCCCAGCATTTT. The gene calls are TRBV15 and TRBJ1-5; 7 bases match TRBD1. V gave up 8 bases and J gave up 3 bases; unmatched junction bases: 10. The CDR3 has 15 amino acids. Germline assignment: CDR1 LNHNV and CDR2 YYDKDF (reference sequence).

The J gene is TRBJ2-5, the V gene TRBV5-1, with D uncertain. Trimming pared 1 base from V and 5 bases from J, leaving 3 bases between. CDR3 length equals 11 residues. Looked up from germline, CDR1 is SGHRS and CDR2 is YFSETQ. The CDR3 DNA reads TGCGCCAGCAGCTTGAGGGAGACCCAGTACTTC. This encodes CASSLRETQYF.

This sequence joins TRBV6-5 and TRBJ2-3; 9 bases map to TRBD2. The V segment lost 5 bases and the J segment 0 bases; nucleotides outside the gene matches: 3. Germline values: CDR1 MNHEY, CDR2 SVGAGI. This CDR3 contains 15 residues. The CDR3 bases are TGTGCCAGCAGTCGGCGGGGGGGTAGCACAGATACGCAGTATTTT. It specifies CASSRRGGSTDTQYF.

The V and J genes are TRBV6-5 and TRBJ2-7; D call uncertain. Deletions cut 0 bases from V and 4 bases from J, with 16 bases between. The germline CDR1 and CDR2 sequences are MNHEY and SVGAGI. CDR3 length equals 16 residues. The CDR3 sequence: CASSYSRLGIRYEQYF. Here the CDR3 DNA reads TGTGCCAGCAGTTACTCGCGGTTGGGAATAAGGTACGAGCAGTACTTC.

J is TRBJ1-2 and V is TRBV6-5, with 7 bases fitting TRBD1. The CDR3 spans 16 residues. With 2 bases clipped from V and 2 bases from J, the junction kept 8 bases outside the gene matches. CDR1 MNHEY and CDR2 SVGAGI come from the germline V gene. CDR3 in DNA: TGTGCCAGCAGTTACGCACAGGGGACTAGGAACTATGGCTACACCTTC. Translating gives CASSYAQGTRNYGYTF.

This sequence joins TRBV7-2 and TRBJ2-2; D is possibly TRBD1 or TRBD2 (7 bases each). The CDR3 covers 14 residues. Germline values: CDR1 SGHTA, CDR2 FQGNSA. Trimming left V 7 bases short and J 4 bases short, with 13 bases between. Here the CDR3 DNA reads TGTGCCAGCACCAGGGGGGGAGTCACCGGGGAGCTGTTTTTT. It encodes CASTRGGVTGELFF. Supplemented by reference TRBV7-2 and TRBJ2-2, the full variable domain reads GAGVSQSPSNKVTEKGKDVELRCDPISGHTALYWYRQSLGQGLEFLIYFQGNSAPDKSGLPSDRFSAERTGGSVSTLTIQRTQQEDSAVYLCASTRGGVTGELFFGEGSRLTVL.

V gene TRBV5-1 combines with J gene TRBJ2-5, with TRBD2 as a possible D gene (6 bases). The germline CDR1 and CDR2 sequences are SGHRS and YFSETQ. V lost 0 bases and J 5 bases, leaving 8 bases between the germline ends. The CDR3 runs 13 residues. The CDR3 region is CASSLEGRETQYF. For the CDR3, the DNA is TGCGCCAGCAGCTTGGAAGGGAGGGAGACCCAGTACTTC.

The V and J genes are TRBV21-1 and TRBJ1-1; the table's D call, TRBD1, has no DNA check behind it. TRBV21-1 corresponds to a pseudogene. The CDR3 has 14 amino acids. CDR3 sequence reads: CASSKGGQAPEAFF. The CDR3 DNA reads as TGTGCCAGCAGCAAAGGGGGACAGGCCCCAGAAGCTTTCTTT.

The chain employs TRBV6-5 and TRBJ1-2; D might be TRBD1 (6 bases). The V and J ends lost 2 bases and 6 bases respectively, with 16 bases between them. The length of the CDR3 is 15 residues. The germline CDR1 and CDR2 sequences are MNHEY and SVGAGI. For the CDR3, the DNA is TGTGCCAGCAGTTACGGTACAGGGAGTTGGGATGGCTACACCTTC. This codes for CASSYGTGSWDGYTF.

This sequence joins TRBV2 and TRBJ2-1; TRBD2 agrees at 7 bases. Germline V gene data show CDR1 as SNHLY and CDR2 as FYNNEI. The CDR3 length is 15 residues. Losses at the gene ends were 4 bases for V and 5 bases for J; bases not matched to a gene: 8. CDR3 sequence (DNA): TGTGCCAGCAGTGTTGGGTCTAGCGGCCACAATGAGCAGTTCTTC. It translates to CASSVGSSGHNEQFF.